This T cell receptor beta chain was found in a study of Graves' ophthalmopathy and Graves' hyperthyroidism. Study findings and constraints: Ophthalmopathy could be told apart from stable hyperthyroidism by a 13-signature model (around 88% sensitivity, approximately 76% specificity).

TCR beta CDR3 regions were amplified from RNA transcripts. Amplification began with first-round RT-PCR using HTBI primers, then second-round multiplex PCR was performed. TCRdb independently ran MiXCR on the multiplex PCR reads; one entry per CDR3 protein. The repertoire includes just over 600,000 distinct CDR3 sequences, 20% to 25% of them detected once, and 7.1% sits in the top ten. The CDR3 totals 15 residues. Germline V gene lookup returns CDR1 SGHRS and CDR2 YFSETQ. Trimming shortened V by 0 bases and J by 5 bases, and 14 bases separated the two germline ends. Excluded: other autoimmune disease, uncontrolled infection, pregnancy or lactation. It was from around 10 ml of fresh peripheral blood that the PBMCs came. This clonotype was recorded once. Its target is unknown.

This clonotype originated in a woman younger than 30 with stable Graves' hyperthyroidism. Some clones in this sample may be carry-over from other donors' samples. The chain joins TRBV5-1 to TRBJ2-5; a possible D gene is TRBD2 (6 bases). Sample: peripheral blood. The CDR3 DNA follows: TGCGCCAGCAGCTTGGGGCAGGGACTGATGGAGACCCAGTACTTC. Amino acid sequence: CASSLGQGLMETQYF.